Listed below are T cell receptor beta chains from one sample, sequenced in a study of identical twins. One entry per CDR3 protein results from TCRdb running MiXCR on the 5' RACE reads. The data show nearly 250,000 distinct CDR3 sequences, roughly 7% seen once. Another study also made use of these data, one on yellow fever vaccine responses in identical twins.

Sequencing was carried out using memory (CD45RO+) T cells sorted from blood. The receptor source for this set is a woman under 30 in good health. The CDR3 runs from the conserved cysteine through the conserved F or W. Fields, in order: J gene, V gene, CDR3 protein.

TRBJ2-3	TRBV3-1	CASADTQYF
TRBJ1-4	TRBV6-5	CASSWQGGEKLFF
TRBJ2-3	TRBV28	CASSFGDRVDTQYF
TRBJ2-1	TRBV6-4	CASSIQGSSYNEQFF
TRBJ1-5	TRBV7-9	CASSVGLNNQPQHF
TRBJ1-2	TRBV5-1	CASSLKWTHDNYGYTF
TRBJ2-7	TRBV20-1	CSARDSPIPSGLSSYEQYF
TRBJ2-3	TRBV20-1	CSADPLAGTGTDTQYF
TRBJ1-6	TRBV12-3/TRBV12-4	CASSFRATGNSSPLHF
TRBJ2-3	TRBV15	CATSSPGLAGIHSTDTQYF
TRBJ2-1	TRBV27	CASSLFPSGQGVLNEQFF
TRBJ2-3	TRBV24-1	CATSQADTQYF
TRBJ1-5	TRBV28	CASSSRGNQPQHF
TRBJ2-4	TRBV12-3/TRBV12-4	CASSLGGPGIQYF
TRBJ2-2	TRBV3-1	CASSQGLNTGELFF
TRBJ1-1	TRBV29-1	CSAGTGGQITEAFF
TRBJ2-3	TRBV11-2	CASSATGLAGRRYSTDTQYF